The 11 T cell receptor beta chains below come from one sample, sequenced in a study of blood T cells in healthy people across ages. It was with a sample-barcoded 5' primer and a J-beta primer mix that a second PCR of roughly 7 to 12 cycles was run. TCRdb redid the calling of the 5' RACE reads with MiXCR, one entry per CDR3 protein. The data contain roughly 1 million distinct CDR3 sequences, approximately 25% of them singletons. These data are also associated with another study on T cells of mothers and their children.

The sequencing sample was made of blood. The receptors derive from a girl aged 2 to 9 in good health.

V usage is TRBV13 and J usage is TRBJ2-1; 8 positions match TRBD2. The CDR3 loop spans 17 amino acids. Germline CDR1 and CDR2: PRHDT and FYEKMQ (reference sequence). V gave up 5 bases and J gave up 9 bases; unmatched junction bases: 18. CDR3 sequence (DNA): TGTGCCAGCAGCCAAACACGCCTTAAGCGGGAGAAAACTGAGCAGTTCTTC. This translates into CASSQTRLKREKTEQFF.

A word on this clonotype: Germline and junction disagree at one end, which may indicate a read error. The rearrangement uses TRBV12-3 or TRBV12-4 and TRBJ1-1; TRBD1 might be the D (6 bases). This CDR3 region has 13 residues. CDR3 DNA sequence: TGTGTCAGCAGGGGATTAGGGAACACTGAAGCTTTCTTT. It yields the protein CVSRGLGNTEAFF.

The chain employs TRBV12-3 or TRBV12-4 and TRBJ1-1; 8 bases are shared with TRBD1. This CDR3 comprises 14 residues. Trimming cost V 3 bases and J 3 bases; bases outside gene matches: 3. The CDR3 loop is CASSFATGDTEAFF. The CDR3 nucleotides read TGTGCCAGCAGTTTCGCGACAGGGGACACTGAAGCTTTCTTT.

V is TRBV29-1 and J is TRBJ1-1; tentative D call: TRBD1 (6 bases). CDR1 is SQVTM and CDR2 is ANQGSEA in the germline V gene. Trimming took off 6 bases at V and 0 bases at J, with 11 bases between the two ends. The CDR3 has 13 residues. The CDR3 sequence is CSVERQVNTEAFF. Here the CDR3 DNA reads TGCAGCGTGGAGAGACAGGTGAACACTGAAGCTTTCTTT.

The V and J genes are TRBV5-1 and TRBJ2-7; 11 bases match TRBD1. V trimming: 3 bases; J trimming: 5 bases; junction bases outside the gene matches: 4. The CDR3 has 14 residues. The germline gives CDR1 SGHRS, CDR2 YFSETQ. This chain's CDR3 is CASSSGQGANEQYF. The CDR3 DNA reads TGCGCCAGCAGCTCTGGACAGGGGGCCAACGAGCAGTACTTC.

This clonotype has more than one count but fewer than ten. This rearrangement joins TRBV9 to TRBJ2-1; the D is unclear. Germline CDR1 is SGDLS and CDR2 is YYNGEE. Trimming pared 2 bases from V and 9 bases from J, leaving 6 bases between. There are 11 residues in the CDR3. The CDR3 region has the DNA TGTGCCAGCAGCGTTGGTGCTGAGCAGTTCTTC. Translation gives CASSVGAEQFF.

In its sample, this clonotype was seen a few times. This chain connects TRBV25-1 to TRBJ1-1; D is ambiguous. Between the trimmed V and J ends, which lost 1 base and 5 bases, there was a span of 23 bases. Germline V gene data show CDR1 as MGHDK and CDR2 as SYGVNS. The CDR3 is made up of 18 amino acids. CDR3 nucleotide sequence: TGTGCCAGCAGTGAATTCTACCCAGACACGGGAAGTGGGACTGAAGCTTTCTTT. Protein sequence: CASSEFYPDTGSGTEAFF.

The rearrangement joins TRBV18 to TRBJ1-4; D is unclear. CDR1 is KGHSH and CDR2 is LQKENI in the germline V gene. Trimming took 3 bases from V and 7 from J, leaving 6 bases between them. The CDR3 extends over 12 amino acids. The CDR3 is CASSPEREKLFF. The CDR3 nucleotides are TGTGCCAGCTCACCGGAGCGTGAAAAACTGTTTTTT.

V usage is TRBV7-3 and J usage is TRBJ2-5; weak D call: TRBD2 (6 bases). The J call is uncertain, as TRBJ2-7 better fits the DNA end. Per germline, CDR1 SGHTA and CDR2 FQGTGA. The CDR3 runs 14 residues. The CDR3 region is CASSLSAGNDEQYF. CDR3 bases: TGTGCCAGCAGCTTAAGTGCGGGAAACGACGAGCAGTACTTC.

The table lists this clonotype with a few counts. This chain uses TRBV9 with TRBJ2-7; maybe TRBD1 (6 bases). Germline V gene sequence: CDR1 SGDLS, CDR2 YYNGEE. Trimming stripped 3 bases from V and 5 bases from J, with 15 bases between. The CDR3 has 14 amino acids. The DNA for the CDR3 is TGTGCCAGCAGCGGAGGATACAGGGTTGACGAGCAGTACTTC. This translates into CASSGGYRVDEQYF.

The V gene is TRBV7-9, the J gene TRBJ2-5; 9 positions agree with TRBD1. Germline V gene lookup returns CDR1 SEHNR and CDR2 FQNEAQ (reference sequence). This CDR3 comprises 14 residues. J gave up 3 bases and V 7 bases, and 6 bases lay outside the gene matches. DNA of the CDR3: TGTGCCAGCAACGGGGACAGGGTAAAAGAGACCCAGTACTTC. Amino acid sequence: CASNGDRVKETQYF.